This T cell receptor beta chain was retrieved from a study of T-cell memory formation after mild COVID-19. Trimming took 1 base from V and 4 from J; bases not matched to a gene: 6. This CDR3 spans 15 amino acids. Germline V CDR1 and CDR2: KGHSH, LQKENI. Using its own MiXCR run on the 5' RACE reads, TCRdb lists one record per CDR3 protein. This repertoire shows about 240,000 distinct CDR3 sequences, over 8.5% found once; its top ten account for around 20%. Only a few counts were recorded for this clonotype. The chain has TRBV18 and TRBJ1-1; the match to TRBD1 covers 7 bases. The specimen was PBMCs or a T cell subset sorted from them (not recorded which). This TCR was recovered from a man aged 18 to 30 who had mild COVID-19 (a few samples of this study predate the infection). Cell type and time point are not known. The CDR3 DNA reads as TGTGCCAGCTCACCACAGGAGGGGGCATTCACTGAAGCTTTCTTT. Its translation is CASSPQEGAFTEAFF.